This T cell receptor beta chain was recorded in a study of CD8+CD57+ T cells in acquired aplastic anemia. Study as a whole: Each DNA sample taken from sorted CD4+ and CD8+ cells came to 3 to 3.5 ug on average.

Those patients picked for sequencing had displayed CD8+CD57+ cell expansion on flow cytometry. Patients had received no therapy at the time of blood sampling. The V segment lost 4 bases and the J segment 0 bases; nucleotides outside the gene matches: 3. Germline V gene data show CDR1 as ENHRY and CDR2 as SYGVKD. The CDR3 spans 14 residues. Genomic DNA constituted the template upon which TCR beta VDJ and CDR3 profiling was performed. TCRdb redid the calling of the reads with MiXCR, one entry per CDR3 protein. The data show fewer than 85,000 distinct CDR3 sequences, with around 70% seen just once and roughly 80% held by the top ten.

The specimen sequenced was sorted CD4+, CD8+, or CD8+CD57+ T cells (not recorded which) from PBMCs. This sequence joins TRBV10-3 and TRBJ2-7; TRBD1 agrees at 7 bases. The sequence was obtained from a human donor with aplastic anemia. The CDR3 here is CAISGTGSSYEQYF. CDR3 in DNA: TGTGCCATCAGTGGGACAGGAAGCTCCTACGAGCAGTACTTC.